The 9 T cell receptor beta chains listed next were all sequenced from one sample in a study of identical twins. One entry per CDR3 protein results from TCRdb running MiXCR on the 5' RACE reads. The sample comprises roughly 1.6 million distinct CDR3 sequences, roughly a third of which are singletons, and roughly 0.3% rests with the top ten. The sample comprised cord blood. Receptors were obtained from a newborn girl in good health.

This clonotype has more than one count but fewer than ten. The chain uses TRBV12-3 or TRBV12-4 and TRBJ1-1, with a weak D call TRBD1 (5 bases). V dropped 1 base and J dropped 11 bases, with 11 bases sitting between them. This CDR3 contains 12 residues. CDR3 sequence: CASSLGGLGAFF. DNA for the CDR3: TGTGCCAGCAGTTTAGGGGGACTGGGGGCTTTCTTT.

This clonotype was detected many times. The chain couples TRBV7-9 to TRBJ2-5, with D perhaps matching TRBD1 (5 bases). Germline V gives CDR1 SEHNR, CDR2 FQNEAQ (reference sequence). The CDR3 consists of 14 residues. Trimming took 6 bases from V and 1 from J, leaving 12 bases between them. The DNA for the CDR3 is TGTGCCAGCAGTTTTAGGCAGGGCCAAGAGACCCAGTACTTC. Amino acid sequence: CASSFRQGQETQYF.

V usage is TRBV20-1 and J usage is TRBJ1-6, with 10 bases identical to TRBD1. Germline CDR1 is DFQATT and CDR2 is SNEGSKA (reference sequence). The ends lost 3 bases at V and 7 bases at J; junction bases unmatched: 12. The CDR3 spans 17 residues. The CDR3 loop is CSASVPGQGLRNSPLHF. The DNA of the CDR3 is TGCAGTGCTAGCGTTCCGGGACAGGGGCTACGGAATTCACCCCTCCACTTT.

The chain is built from TRBV20-1 and TRBJ1-6; no clear D. CDR1 and CDR2 (germline): DFQATT, SNEGSKA (reference sequence). This CDR3 comprises 15 residues. V was pared by 3 bases and J by 5 bases, with 14 bases between. This CDR3 reads CSARGTFTDNSPLHF. CDR3 nucleotide sequence: TGCAGTGCTAGGGGAACCTTTACGGATAATTCACCCCTCCACTTT.

The chain links TRBV4-1 to TRBJ2-1; 9 nucleotides agree with TRBD2. CDR1 and CDR2 from the germline V gene are MGHRA and YSYEKL. The V gene end was trimmed by 4 bases and the J gene end by 6 bases; junction bases not matched to a gene: 13. The CDR3 covers 17 residues. CDR3 region: CASSPEGLALLRNEQFF. CDR3 in DNA: TGCGCCAGCAGCCCAGAGGGACTAGCCCTTCTACGCAATGAGCAGTTCTTC.

CDR3: CSASGSEETDTQYF. For the CDR3, the DNA is TGCAGTGCTAGCGGGAGTGAGGAGACAGATACGCAGTATTTT. The chain combines TRBV20-1 with TRBJ2-3; possible D gene TRBD2, 6 bases. Trimming cost V 3 bases and J 3 bases, with 13 bases left between them. This CDR3 comprises 14 residues. Germline V gene sequence: CDR1 DFQATT, CDR2 SNEGSKA (reference sequence).

This clonotype was counted between two and nine times. The rearrangement uses TRBV7-9 and TRBJ1-2, with D possibly being TRBD1 (5 bases). CDR1 is SEHNR, CDR2 FQNEAQ, per germline (reference sequence). CDR3 length: 11 amino acids. Trimming left V 1 base short and J 9 bases short, with 6 bases between. CDR3 residues: CASSLDRSYTF. The DNA for the CDR3 is TGTGCCAGCAGCTTAGACAGGAGCTACACCTTC.

This clonotype was observed a handful of times. The J gene is TRBJ1-2, the V gene TRBV2; D is possibly TRBD1 (5 bases). The CDR3 length is 14 residues. Germline assignment: CDR1 SNHLY and CDR2 FYNNEI. V was clipped by 6 bases and J by 1 base, with 12 bases between them. The CDR3 nucleotides read TGTGCCAGCAGCTCCTTGACAGATAACTATGGCTACACCTTC. Its translation: CASSSLTDNYGYTF.

The chain couples TRBV10-3 to TRBJ2-3; TRBD2 might be the D (6 bases). The germline gives CDR1 ENHRY, CDR2 SYGVKD. V was pared by 3 bases and J by 1 base, with 14 bases between. CDR3 length: 16 residues. The CDR3 region has the DNA TGTGCCATCAGTGATACGGGACTGACTGGCACAGATACGCAGTATTTT. Its protein is CAISDTGLTGTDTQYF.